The sequence of this T cell receptor (beta chain) was determined in a study of OX40 agonist ivuxolimab in advanced cancers. As for the study in general: Every patient in dose escalation had hepatocellular carcinoma, melanoma, renal cell or head and neck cancer. Study results and limitations: Dosing at 0.1 to 3.0 mg/kg was accompanied by clonal expansion of CD4+ and CD8+ blood T cells by week 6.

Measured with immunoSEQ multiplex PCR; TCRdb has only the in-frame clones, and not every one. Of 55,000 to 65,000 clones listed, over 80% are singletons. Comment on this clone: Its cognate antigen is unknown.

The germline V and J ends were trimmed by 2 bases and 3 bases, with 20 bases remaining between them. The germline V gene encodes CDR1 SGHRS and CDR2 YFSETQ. This CDR3 region has 17 residues. Anyone with autoimmune disease history or systemic immunosuppression was excluded. The starting material was CD4+ or CD8+ T cells sorted from blood, obtained in a trial of the OX40 agonist ivuxolimab. This chain connects TRBV5-1 to TRBJ1-1; no reliable D call. The origin of this receptor is an adult with an advanced solid tumor such as melanoma, head and neck, liver or kidney cancer. This CDR3 reads CASSFSESGSADTEAFF. CDR3 DNA sequence: TGCGCCAGCAGCTTCAGCGAATCAGGATCCGCGGACACTGAAGCTTTCTTT.